These 25 T cell receptor beta chains were all obtained from the same sample, sequenced in a study of cytomegalovirus exposure and HLA in healthy donors (dated by TCRdb to between 2016 and 2019). Libraries came from the immunoSEQ multiplex PCR assay. The multiplex PCR relied on a mix of 60 forward primers for TCR Vbeta segments and 13 reverse primers for TCR Jbeta segments. As stored in TCRdb, this immuneACCESS dataset retains in-frame rearrangements with V and J assigned. A fraction of the clones does not appear; measured against another copy, unresolved V genes explain less than half of the discrepancy, and the remainder lacks a known reason. For this sample the table gives about 120,000 clones, of which 77% were detected only once. Together, the top ten hold under 7% of the sample. Input material: PBMCs. The origin of the receptors is a man aged 18 to 35 in good health and CMV-seropositive.

J is TRBJ1-5 and V is TRBV9; D might be TRBD1 (6 bases). Germline values: CDR1 SGDLS, CDR2 YYNGEE. Trimming took 3 bases from V and 2 from J, leaving 9 bases between them. The CDR3 spans 14 residues. CDR3 in amino acids: CASSGGGGNQPQHF. DNA for the CDR3: TGTGCCAGCAGCGGAGGGGGGGGCAATCAGCCCCAGCATTTT.

This chain connects TRBV13 to TRBJ2-7, with 9 bases lining up with TRBD1. Germline lookup yields CDR1 PRHDT and CDR2 FYEKMQ (reference sequence). The junction had 3 bases not matched to a gene; V was cut back by 0 bases and J by 3 bases. This CDR3 contains 15 residues. Here the CDR3 DNA reads TGTGCCAGCAGCTTAGGACAGGGGGCTTACTACGAGCAGTACTTC. Its protein product is CASSLGQGAYYEQYF. Drawing the rest from reference TRBV13 and TRBJ2-7, the complete variable domain is AAGVIQSPRHLIKEKRETATLKCYPIPRHDTVYWYQQGPGQDPQFLISFYEKMQSDKGSIPDRFSAQQFSDYHSELNMSSLELGDSALYFCASSLGQGAYYEQYFGPGTRLTVT.

The chain combines TRBV9 with TRBJ2-7, with 8 bases lining up with TRBD1. This CDR3 is 15 amino acids long. CDR1 and CDR2 from the germline V gene are SGDLS and YYNGEE. V lost 3 bases to trimming and J lost 3 bases; unmatched junction nucleotides: 8. Written as DNA, the CDR3 is TGTGCCAGCAGCGACCCGGGACAGGCTGACTACGAGCAGTACTTC. It encodes CASSDPGQADYEQYF.

V gene TRBV5-1 combines with J gene TRBJ2-3; TRBD1 matches 8 bases. V was pared by 4 bases and J by 4 bases, with 5 bases of the junction left unmatched. Germline V gene sequence: CDR1 SGHRS, CDR2 YFSETQ. This CDR3 contains 14 residues. Here the CDR3 reads CASSLGQGSDTQYF. The CDR3 bases are TGCGCCAGCAGCCTTGGACAGGGATCAGATACGCAGTATTTT.

This chain joins TRBV2 and TRBJ2-5, with D perhaps TRBD2 (7 bases). Deletions cut 2 bases from V and 5 bases from J, with 27 bases between. CDR3 length equals 19 residues. From germline, CDR1 is SNHLY and CDR2 FYNNEI. The DNA of the CDR3 is TGTGCCAGCAGTGAACCAAGGAGGGAGGGGGACACGAGGAGGGAGACCCAGTACTTC. It codes for CASSEPRREGDTRRETQYF.

The V gene is TRBV5-4, the J gene TRBJ1-1, with 7 bases identical to TRBD1. Per germline, CDR1 SGHNT and CDR2 YYREEE (reference sequence). The V and J ends lost 4 bases and 0 bases, in that order; junction bases with no gene match: 6. The CDR3 is made up of 15 amino acids. CDR3: CASSPPGTVNTEAFF. CDR3 bases: TGTGCCAGCAGCCCCCCTGGGACAGTGAACACTGAAGCTTTCTTT.

This chain joins TRBV5-6 and TRBJ2-7, with 9 bases lining up with TRBD2. V gave up 5 bases and J gave up 3 bases; unmatched junction bases: 6. The germline V gene has CDR1 SGHDT and CDR2 YYEEEE. This CDR3 has 14 amino acids. Here the CDR3 DNA reads TGTGCCAGCAGTTCGACTAGCGGAATCTACGAGCAGTACTTC. Its translation: CASSSTSGIYEQYF.

The CDR3 sequence is CASSIRPGNSYEQYF. In DNA, the CDR3 is TGTGCCAGTAGTATTCGTCCGGGGAACTCCTACGAGCAGTACTTC. The rearrangement uses TRBV19 and TRBJ2-7; a weak D match, TRBD2 (5 bases). V was cut by 3 bases and J by 0 bases, with 12 bases left in between. Germline V gene sequence: CDR1 LNHDA, CDR2 SQIVND (reference sequence). This CDR3 has 15 amino acids.

This clone was detected once. This sequence joins TRBV7-3 and TRBJ2-7; tentative D call: TRBD2 (6 bases). The germline V and J ends were trimmed by 1 base and 0 bases, with 10 bases remaining between them. The length of the CDR3 is 15 residues. CDR1 SGHTA and CDR2 FQGTGA come from the germline V gene. CDR3 bases: TGTGCCAGCAGCTTAAGGGCGGGGAGCTCCTACGAGCAGTACTTC. It codes for CASSLRAGSSYEQYF.

The chain recombines TRBV28 with TRBJ2-5; the match to TRBD2 covers 12 bases. Germline values: CDR1 MDHEN, CDR2 SYDVKM. CDR3 length: 15 amino acids. V shed 5 bases, J shed 5 bases, and the junction held 6 bases outside the gene matches. The CDR3: CASSASGGAVETQYF. CDR3 nucleotide sequence: TGTGCCAGCAGTGCTAGCGGGGGGGCCGTTGAGACCCAGTACTTC.

The chain has TRBV28 and TRBJ2-7; D gene uncertain. The germline V and J ends were trimmed by 4 bases and 4 bases, with 5 bases remaining between them. Germline V lookup: CDR1 MDHEN, CDR2 SYDVKM. CDR3 length: 11 residues. The CDR3 protein is CASSYRYEQYF. Here the CDR3 DNA reads TGTGCCAGCAGTTATAGATACGAGCAGTACTTC.

In DNA form, the CDR3 reads TGTGCCAGCAGTGAATTCCTAGTTAGCAATGAGCAGTTCTTC. Amino acids: CASSEFLVSNEQFF. V is TRBV6-1 and J is TRBJ2-1; no firm D call. Germline V gene sequence: CDR1 MNHNS, CDR2 SASEGT. CDR3 length: 14 amino acids. Trimming took 2 bases from V and 6 from J, leaving 11 bases between them.

The genes are TRBV6-6 and TRBJ2-1, with 8 bases lining up with TRBD1. The CDR3 runs 12 residues. J lost 6 bases, V lost 5 bases, and 0 bases had no gene match. CDR1 and CDR2 from the germline V gene are MNHNY and SVGAGI (reference sequence). This CDR3 reads CASSTGGNEQFF. The CDR3 nucleotides read TGTGCCAGCAGTACAGGGGGCAATGAGCAGTTCTTC.

The sample holds one count of this clone. The chain recombines TRBV7-9 with TRBJ2-5, with 14 bases identical to TRBD2. Germline CDR1 reads SEHNR; CDR2 reads FQNEAQ (reference sequence). Trimming cost V 5 bases and J 5 bases; bases outside gene matches: 7. The CDR3 spans 16 residues. CDR3: CASSPGTSGRSETQYF. CDR3 DNA sequence: TGTGCCAGCAGCCCGGGGACTAGCGGGAGAAGCGAGACCCAGTACTTC.

The chain carries TRBV7-2 and TRBJ1-4; D is unclear. V lost 2 bases, J lost 8 bases, and 9 bases lay in between. CDR3 size: 13 residues. Germline-derived CDR1 and CDR2 are SGHTA and FQGNSA. The CDR3 sequence: CASSLQFREKLFF. CDR3 DNA: TGTGCCAGCAGCTTACAGTTTCGAGAAAAACTGTTTTTT. Using reference TRBV7-2 and TRBJ1-4 for the parts outside the CDR3, the full variable domain is GAGVSQSPSNKVTEKGKDVELRCDPISGHTALYWYRQSLGQGLEFLIYFQGNSAPDKSGLPSDRFSAERTGGSVSTLTIQRTQQEDSAVYLCASSLQFREKLFFGSGTQLSVL.

This clone has more than one count but fewer than ten. The chain employs TRBV7-2 and TRBJ2-1; 10 nucleotides align to TRBD2. V gave up 6 bases and J gave up 0 bases; unmatched junction bases: 8. The CDR3 sequence is 17 residues long. Germline V gives CDR1 SGHTA, CDR2 FQGNSA. CDR3 amino acids: CASRGALAGASYNEQFF. CDR3 nucleotide sequence: TGTGCCAGCAGGGGTGCTCTAGCGGGGGCCTCCTACAATGAGCAGTTCTTC.

This clone was seen more than once but under ten times. V is TRBV18 and J is TRBJ2-7, with 7 bases lining up with TRBD2. CDR3 size: 14 residues. The V and J ends lost 6 bases and 6 bases, in that order; junction bases with no gene match: 11. Germline loops: CDR1 KGHSH, CDR2 LQKENI. The CDR3 DNA follows: TGTGCCAGCTCGCTGGAGGTAGCGGGCTCCGAGCAGTACTTC. Its translation is CASSLEVAGSEQYF.

The chain uses TRBV28 and TRBJ2-2; D possibly corresponds to TRBD2 (5 bases). With 4 bases removed from V and 2 bases from J, the gap between germline ends came to 14 bases. The germline V gene has CDR1 MDHEN and CDR2 SYDVKM. The CDR3 sequence is 16 residues long. The chain's CDR3 is CASSSYRLLNTGELFF. The CDR3 bases are TGTGCCAGCAGTTCCTATCGACTACTAAACACCGGGGAGCTGTTTTTT. The full variable domain, its missing parts supplied by reference TRBV28 and TRBJ2-2, is DVKVTQSSRYLVKRTGEKVFLECVQDMDHENMFWYRQDPGLGLRLIYFSYDVKMKEKGDIPEGYSVSREKKERFSLILESASTNQTSMYLCASSSYRLLNTGELFFGEGSRLTVL.

The chain links TRBV20-1 to TRBJ1-1; D unresolved. The CDR3 sequence is 11 residues long. Germline assignment: CDR1 DFQATT and CDR2 SNEGSKA (reference sequence). Trimming cost V 1 base and J 4 bases, with 4 bases left between them. CDR3 sequence: CSARGSTEAFF. CDR3 nucleotide sequence: TGCAGTGCTAGAGGGAGCACTGAAGCTTTCTTT.

This chain uses TRBV4-1 with TRBJ1-5; no clear D gene. Germline CDR1 is MGHRA and CDR2 is YSYEKL. Trimming stripped 1 base from V and 4 bases from J, with 14 bases between. This CDR3 is 16 amino acids long. DNA for the CDR3: TGCGCCAGCAGCCAAGTCGAGCAGCCAGCGAATCAGCCCCAGCATTTT. Translated: CASSQVEQPANQPQHF.

The V gene is TRBV11-1, the J gene TRBJ1-2, with no clear D. The V and J ends lost 3 bases and 4 bases respectively, with 9 bases between them. Germline lookup yields CDR1 SGHAT and CDR2 FQDESV (reference sequence). This CDR3 is 13 amino acids long. The CDR3 DNA reads as TGTGCCAGCAGCTTGTTCTCCTCCTATGGCTACACCTTC. This gives the protein CASSLFSSYGYTF.

This clone has just one count. The chain recombines TRBV27 with TRBJ2-1; TRBD2 agrees at 8 bases. V was clipped by 8 bases and J by 6 bases; unmatched bases: 9. The CDR3 loop spans 14 amino acids. Germline values: CDR1 MNHEY, CDR2 SMNVEV (reference sequence). This chain's CDR3 is CASRTGGEINEQFF. The CDR3 bases are TGTGCCAGCCGGACGGGAGGGGAGATCAATGAGCAGTTCTTC.

The chain links TRBV9 to TRBJ2-7; TRBD2 matches at 7 bases. Germline lookup yields CDR1 SGDLS and CDR2 YYNGEE. The CDR3 is made up of 14 amino acids. The V segment lost 2 bases and the J segment 6 bases; nucleotides outside the gene matches: 8. As DNA, the CDR3 is TGTGCCAGCAGCGTCAACGGACTAGTCCCCGAGCAGTACTTC. Protein sequence: CASSVNGLVPEQYF.

This clone occurred a few times. The chain joins TRBV6-6 to TRBJ1-5; 9 bases agree with TRBD1. V was clipped by 2 bases and J by 6 bases; unmatched bases: 5. The germline gives CDR1 MNHNY, CDR2 SVGAGI (reference sequence). The CDR3 extends over 15 amino acids. DNA for the CDR3: TGTGCCAGCAGTTACAAGGGACAGGGCGGTCAGCCCCAGCATTTT. Protein sequence: CASSYKGQGGQPQHF.

This clone was detected once. The chain is built from TRBV19 and TRBJ2-7; tentative D call: TRBD1 (6 bases). The germline V gene encodes CDR1 LNHDA and CDR2 SQIVND (reference sequence). This CDR3 is built from 16 residues. Trimming removed 1 base at V and 3 bases at J, with 16 bases between. The CDR3 reads CASSIAMGASGYEQYF. The CDR3 DNA reads as TGTGCCAGTAGTATAGCAATGGGGGCTTCAGGCTACGAGCAGTACTTC.